The 25 T cell receptor beta chains below all came from one sample that was sequenced in a study of Tregs in tolerant kidney transplant recipients (dated by TCRdb to about 2019). The time point label of this sample denotes: blood sample drawn before combined kidney and bone marrow transplant. Preparation of the library involved the immunoSEQ multiplex PCR assay. TCRdb took over this immuneACCESS table, retaining in-frame rearrangements with V and J assigned. Such tables are incomplete; in checked studies, under half of the missing clones stem from an unresolved V gene, and the remainder is unexplained. The sample's own table lists 50,000 or so clones. About 0.76% of the sample is taken by the ten largest. The sequencing used CD4+ T cells from blood, collected before the transplant. Receptors were obtained from a human donor who received a combined kidney and bone marrow transplant.

The covered CDR3 bases are TGTGCCAGCAGCTTAGTTGGGACAGAGTCCTACGAG. Encoded protein: CASSLVGTESYE. The whole CDR3 is CASSLVGTESYEQYF. V usage is TRBV7-2 and J usage is TRBJ2-7, with 7 bases identical to TRBD1. The read is 3 residues too short to cover the CDR3 end, so that end is filled in from the germline J gene. Germline values: CDR1 SGHTA, CDR2 FQGNSA. The CDR3 length is 15 residues. V lost 1 base and J lost 1; bases outside the gene matches: 4.

Comments on this clone: With the read ending 3 residues before the CDR3 end, the germline J gene is used to fill in that end. The chain links TRBV5-1 to TRBJ1-5, with TRBD1 as a possible D gene (5 bases). Per germline, CDR1 SGHRS and CDR2 YFSETQ. V was cut by 4 bases and J by 7 bases, with 15 bases left in between. The CDR3 totals 14 residues. The CDR3 bases that were read are TGCGCCAGCAGCCTGGGGGGGGAAGGACAGCCC. This encodes CASSLGGEGQP. The whole CDR3 is CASSLGGEGQPQHF.

Comment on this clone: The limits of the CDR3 on the DNA are not certain, so only TCRdb's listed CDR3 is given. J is TRBJ2-4 and V is TRBV2; TRBD2 was called by the table and not checked on the DNA. Germline CDR1 is SNHLY and CDR2 is FYNNEI. A total of 14 residues make up the CDR3, ends included. The CDR3 spells CASSDFRGSDIQYF.

This chain's CDR3 is CASSSTGTGLNTIYF. The DNA read from the CDR3 is TGTGCCAGCAGCTCCACCGGGACAGGGCTAAACACC. The chain combines TRBV7-6 with TRBJ1-3; 9 nucleotides agree with TRBD1. The read halts 3 residues ahead of the CDR3 end, with the missing end drawn from the germline J gene. V lost 4 bases and J lost 6; bases outside the gene matches: 7. The germline CDR1 and CDR2 sequences are SGHVS and FNYEAQ. CDR3 size: 15 residues.

As to this clone: The read terminates 3 residues before the CDR3 end, so the remaining end is supplied by the germline J gene. This chain joins TRBV7-2 and TRBJ2-5, with D uncertain. CDR1 and CDR2 (germline): SGHTA, FQGNSA. This CDR3 is 12 amino acids long. Trimming removed 5 bases from V and 7 bases from J, with 11 bases in between. The CDR3 bases that were read are TGTGCCAGCAGCGCTCCCGGTGGGACC. Amino acid sequence: CASSAPGGT. The whole CDR3 protein reads CASSAPGGTQYF.

Concerning this clone itself: With the read ending 3 residues before the CDR3 end, the germline J gene is used to fill in that end. The chain employs TRBV2 and TRBJ2-1; D is possibly TRBD2 (6 bases). Per the germline V gene, CDR1 is SNHLY and CDR2 is FYNNEI. Trimming pared 7 bases from V and 9 bases from J, leaving 22 bases between. The CDR3 sequence is 15 residues long. The DNA read from the CDR3 is TGTGCCAGCAAACCCCTGGGGACTGACCGCATTGAG. Its protein product is CASKPLGTDRIE. The whole CDR3 sequence is CASKPLGTDRIEQFF.

As regards this clone: The DNA ends 3 residues before the CDR3 does, and the rest of the CDR3 is filled in from the germline J gene. This chain links TRBV5-1 with TRBJ2-3; D not resolved. Trimming took 1 base from V and 4 from J, leaving 13 bases between them. Germline V CDR1 and CDR2: SGHRS, YFSETQ. The CDR3 runs to 15 residues. The sequenced part of the CDR3 DNA is TGCGCCAGCAGCTTGATCCAGGTTCGTGCAGATACG. The encoded protein is CASSLIQVRADT. The whole CDR3 is CASSLIQVRADTQYF.

As concerns this clone: The read halts 3 residues ahead of the CDR3 end, with the missing end drawn from the germline J gene. The chain uses TRBV5-1 and TRBJ2-5, with 10 nucleotides matching TRBD2. The length of the CDR3 is 15 residues. Germline-derived CDR1 and CDR2 are SGHRS and YFSETQ. J gave up 3 bases and V 3 bases, and 5 bases lay outside the gene matches. The CDR3 bases that were read are TGCGCCAGCAGCTCCCTAGCGGGGGAGAAAGAGACC. It yields the protein CASSSLAGEKET. The complete CDR3 protein is CASSSLAGEKETQYF.

A remark on this clone: Sequencing ends 3 residues short of the CDR3 end; the germline J gene provides the rest. The V gene is TRBV5-1, the J gene TRBJ2-5; 7 positions match TRBD1. Germline V lookup: CDR1 SGHRS, CDR2 YFSETQ. This CDR3 is 14 amino acids long. The junction had 1 base not matched to a gene; V was cut back by 0 bases and J by 2 bases. The covered CDR3 bases are TGCGCCAGCAGCTTGGGGGACAGTCAAGAGACC. Translated, it gives CASSLGDSQET. The entire CDR3 reads CASSLGDSQETQYF.

The sequenced CDR3 bases are TGTGCCAGCAGCTTTGACAGGGGAATACAAGAGACC. Translation: CASSFDRGIQET. The full CDR3 protein is CASSFDRGIQETQYF. This chain links TRBV5-4 with TRBJ2-5; 8 nucleotides line up with TRBD1. The read finishes 3 residues shy of the CDR3 end, and the germline J gene is used to complete it. Germline V gives CDR1 SGHNT, CDR2 YYREEE (reference sequence). Trimming at V came to 2 bases and at J to 2 bases, leaving 5 bases not matched to a gene. This CDR3 spans 15 amino acids.

As concerns this clone: With the read ending 3 residues before the CDR3 end, the germline J gene is used to fill in that end. The chain employs TRBV2 and TRBJ1-2, with 7 bases that match TRBD1. The CDR3 spans 14 residues. V shed 6 bases, J shed 2 bases, and the junction held 6 bases outside the gene matches. The germline gives CDR1 SNHLY, CDR2 FYNNEI. The CDR3 is CASSTGVGNYGYTF. The part of the CDR3 DNA that was read is TGTGCCAGCAGCACAGGGGTGGGGAACTATGGC.

On this clone: Read sequence stops 3 residues before the CDR3 end, and the germline J gene provides the missing end. This chain uses TRBV24-1 with TRBJ2-1, with 8 bases lining up with TRBD2. The length of the CDR3 is 16 residues. The trim removed 9 bases at V and 3 bases at J, leaving 12 bases unmatched. Germline CDR1 is KGHDR and CDR2 is SFDVKD. CDR3 residues: CATGHRSGRHYNEQFF. The covered CDR3 bases are TGTGCCACCGGGCATCGGAGCGGGAGACACTACAATGAG.

As for this clone: The CDR3 extends 3 residues past the end of the read, so its final part is completed from the germline J gene. This chain uses TRBV19 with TRBJ1-1; unclear D gene. V lost 3 bases and J 0 bases, leaving 17 bases between the germline ends. CDR1 and CDR2 (germline): LNHDA, SQIVND (reference sequence). The CDR3 has 17 amino acids. This chain's CDR3 is CASSMKLRAGMNTEAFF. The sequenced part of the CDR3 DNA is TGTGCCAGTAGTATGAAGTTGCGGGCGGGGATGAACACTGAA.

Turning to this clone: The read ends 3 residues before the CDR3 terminus; that terminus is restored from the germline J gene. This chain links TRBV18 with TRBJ1-2, with D hard to call. CDR3 length: 16 residues. Trimming pared 1 base from V and 2 bases from J, leaving 14 bases between. Germline V lookup: CDR1 KGHSH, CDR2 LQKENI. This CDR3 reads CASSPLNQVGNYGYTF. Incomplete CDR3 DNA: TGTGCCAGCTCACCACTCAATCAGGTGGGCAACTATGGC.

A remark on this clone: The CDR3 end lies 3 residues beyond the end of the read and is filled in from the germline J gene. The chain carries TRBV5-1 and TRBJ2-2, with D possibly TRBD2 on 7 matching bases. CDR1 is SGHRS, CDR2 YFSETQ, per germline. V was cut by 3 bases and J by 3 bases, with 12 bases left in between. CDR3 length equals 15 residues. The part of the CDR3 DNA that was read is TGCGCCAGCAGCTCAGGGGCGGGGGACACCGGGGAG. This sequence encodes CASSSGAGDTGE. The whole CDR3 reads CASSSGAGDTGELFF.

Notes on this clone: The read gets to within 3 residues of the CDR3 end, and the germline J gene fills in the rest. The chain couples TRBV14 to TRBJ1-4; D gene unclear. V was cut by 4 bases and J by 0 bases, with 9 bases left in between. The CDR3 spans 15 residues. The germline V gene encodes CDR1 SGHDN and CDR2 FVKESK. The covered CDR3 bases are TGTGCCAGCAGCCCTAGGCGAGCAACTAATGAAAAA. It specifies CASSPRRATNEK. The full CDR3 is CASSPRRATNEKLFF.

In regard to this clone: The CDR3 goes on 3 residues after the read ends, and that part is filled in from the germline J gene. The chain combines TRBV18 with TRBJ2-2; 11 bases line up with TRBD2. Looked up from germline, CDR1 is KGHSH and CDR2 is LQKENI. This CDR3 region has 16 residues. The V gene end was trimmed by 6 bases and the J gene end by 5 bases; junction bases not matched to a gene: 8. This CDR3 reads CASSPTSGIATGELFF. The CDR3 bases that were read are TGTGCCAGCTCCCCGACTAGCGGGATAGCGACCGGGGAG.

The CDR3 loop reads CASSSGTAGNTIYF. The DNA read from the CDR3 is TGTGCCAGCAGCTCCGGGACAGCTGGAAACACC. V gene TRBV7-2 combines with J gene TRBJ1-3; 7 bases fit TRBD1. The CDR3 is cut off 3 residues early in the read; its end comes from the germline J gene. J was trimmed by 2 bases and V by 4 bases; bases with no gene match: 2. This CDR3 is 14 amino acids long. CDR1 and CDR2 (germline): SGHTA, FQGNSA.

A note on this clone: Sequencing ends 3 residues short of the CDR3 end; the germline J gene provides the rest. The chain carries TRBV19 and TRBJ2-4; 9 nucleotides align to TRBD2. The germline V gene encodes CDR1 LNHDA and CDR2 SQIVND (reference sequence). V was clipped by 3 bases and J by 8 bases; unmatched bases: 11. This CDR3 has 16 amino acids. The CDR3: CASSIGGTSLSHIQYF. The covered CDR3 bases are TGTGCCAGTAGTATCGGCGGGACTAGCTTGTCGCACATT. Filled out from reference TRBV19 and TRBJ2-4, the complete variable domain reads DGGITQSPKYLFRKEGQNVTLSCEQNLNHDAMYWYRQDPGQGLRLIYYSQIVNDFQKGDIAEGYSVSREKKESFPLTVTSAQKNPTAFYLCASSIGGTSLSHIQYFGAGTRLSVL.

On this clone: The DNA ends 3 residues before the CDR3 does, and the rest of the CDR3 is filled in from the germline J gene. The V gene is TRBV20-1, the J gene TRBJ2-3; D is perhaps TRBD2 (6 bases). The CDR3 has 15 residues. V dropped 3 bases and J dropped 2 bases, with 15 bases sitting between them. Germline V gene data show CDR1 as DFQATT and CDR2 as SNEGSKA (reference sequence). CDR3 sequence reads: CSASLWDSYTDTQYF. CDR3 DNA, as far as it was read: TGCAGTGCTAGTCTCTGGGACTCCTACACAGATACG.

Remarks on this clone: The CDR3 is cut off 3 residues early in the read; its end comes from the germline J gene. This chain joins TRBV5-6 and TRBJ1-2; D perhaps matches TRBD1 (5 bases). CDR3 length equals 15 residues. CDR1 SGHDT and CDR2 YYEEEE come from the germline V gene. With 1 base removed from V and 3 bases from J, the gap between germline ends came to 13 bases. The covered CDR3 bases are TGTGCCAGCAGCTTGTTGGCAGGGAGTCACTATGGC. This sequence encodes CASSLLAGSHYG. The whole CDR3 sequence is CASSLLAGSHYGYTF.

As concerns this clone: The observed sequence ends 3 residues before the CDR3 terminus, with the missing tail filled in from the germline J gene. The chain employs TRBV2 and TRBJ1-2, with D possibly matching TRBD1 (5 bases). Per the germline V gene, CDR1 is SNHLY and CDR2 is FYNNEI. This CDR3 has 14 amino acids. Trimming removed 4 bases at V and 0 bases at J, with 9 bases between. CDR3 DNA (partial): TGTGCCAGCAGTGGGCAGGGAACTAACTATGGC. It is translated as CASSGQGTNYG. The entire CDR3 sequence reads CASSGQGTNYGYTF.

With regard to this clone: With the read ending 3 residues before the CDR3 end, the germline J gene is used to fill in that end. J is TRBJ2-6 and V is TRBV7-8; no firm D call. CDR3 length: 16 amino acids. Germline values: CDR1 SGHVS, CDR2 FQNEAQ. V lost 6 bases and J lost 0, with 12 bases in between. CDR3 DNA, as far as it was read: TGTGCCAGCAGACTTACAGAGAGCTCTGGGGCCAACGTC. Amino acid sequence: CASRLTESSGANV. The entire CDR3 sequence reads CASRLTESSGANVLTF. Supplemented by reference TRBV7-8 and TRBJ2-6, the full variable domain reads GAGVSQSPRYKVAKRGQDVALRCDPISGHVSLFWYQQALGQGPEFLTYFQNEAQLDKSGLPSDRFFAERPEGSVSTLKIQRTQQEDSAVYLCASRLTESSGANVLTFGAGSRLTVL.

On this clone: The read falls 3 residues short of the CDR3 end, and the missing part is taken from the germline J gene. The chain joins TRBV7-6 to TRBJ1-2, with a possible D match to TRBD1 (5 bases). Germline V CDR1 and CDR2: SGHVS, FNYEAQ. The CDR3 extends over 15 amino acids. V was clipped by 2 bases and J by 2 bases, with 12 bases between them. The CDR3 region is CASSLIDSSNYGYTF. The sequenced part of the CDR3 DNA is TGTGCCAGCAGCTTAATTGACAGTAGCAACTATGGC.

Concerning this clone itself: The DNA ends 3 residues before the CDR3 does, and the rest of the CDR3 is filled in from the germline J gene. The chain joins TRBV5-4 to TRBJ2-5, with D perhaps matching TRBD2 (5 bases). CDR1 is SGHNT, CDR2 YYREEE, per germline (reference sequence). This CDR3 has 14 amino acids. V dropped 3 bases and J dropped 5 bases, with 14 bases sitting between them. CDR3 in amino acids: CASSSRGRLETQYF. The DNA read from the CDR3 is TGTGCCAGCAGCTCCAGAGGGCGCCTGGAGACC. Full variable domain (rest looked up from reference TRBV5-4 and TRBJ2-5): ETGVTQSPTHLIKTRGQQVTLRCSSQSGHNTVSWYQQALGQGPQFIFQYYREEENGRGNFPPRFSGLQFPNYSSELNVNALELDDSALYLCASSSRGRLETQYFGPGTRLLVL.